This TCR beta chain was profiled in a study of T cell repertoires in ileal Crohn's disease. Study details: About half of patients got postoperative therapy: roughly 12 thiopurines, around 19 anti-TNF.

Time point denoted: neoterminal ileum biopsy at postoperative endoscopy, about 6 months after surgery. Sequencing used immunoSEQ multiplex PCR; TCRdb keeps in-frame clones, though not all of them. The sample includes about 62,000 clones, 70% to 90% of them seen just once. Study-level results: Clonal expansions were more frequent in active smokers than non-smokers at surgery. Endoscopy was done a median around seven months after surgery.

Of note for this clone: The antigen is not known.

This CDR3 has 12 residues. The germline V gene has CDR1 SGHKS and CDR2 YYEKEE (reference sequence). V dropped 1 base and J dropped 7 bases, with 8 bases sitting between them. This clonotype was sampled from an adult with Crohn's disease. The chain recombines TRBV5-5 with TRBJ1-1; D remains ambiguous. Specimen: ileal tissue. The CDR3 DNA follows: TGTGCCAGCAGCTTGTGGCAGAATGAAGCTTTCTTT. It encodes CASSLWQNEAFF.